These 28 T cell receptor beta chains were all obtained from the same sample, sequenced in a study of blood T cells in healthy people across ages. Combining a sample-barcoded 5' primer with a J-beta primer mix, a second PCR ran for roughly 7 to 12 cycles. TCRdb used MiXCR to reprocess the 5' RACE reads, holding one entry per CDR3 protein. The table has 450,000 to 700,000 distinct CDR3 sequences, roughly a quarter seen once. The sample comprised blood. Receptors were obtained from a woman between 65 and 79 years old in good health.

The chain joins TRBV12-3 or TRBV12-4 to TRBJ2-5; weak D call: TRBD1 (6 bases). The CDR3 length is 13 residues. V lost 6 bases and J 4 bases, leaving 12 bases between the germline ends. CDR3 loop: CASSIGQRETQYF. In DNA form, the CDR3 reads TGTGCCAGCAGCATCGGACAGAGAGAGACCCAGTACTTC.

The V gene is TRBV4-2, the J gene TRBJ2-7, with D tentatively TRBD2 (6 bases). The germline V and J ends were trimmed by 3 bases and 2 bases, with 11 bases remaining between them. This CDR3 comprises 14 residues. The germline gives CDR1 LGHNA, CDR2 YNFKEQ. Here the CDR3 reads CASSQNGGAYEQYF. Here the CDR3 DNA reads TGTGCCAGCAGCCAGAACGGAGGGGCCTACGAGCAGTACTTC.

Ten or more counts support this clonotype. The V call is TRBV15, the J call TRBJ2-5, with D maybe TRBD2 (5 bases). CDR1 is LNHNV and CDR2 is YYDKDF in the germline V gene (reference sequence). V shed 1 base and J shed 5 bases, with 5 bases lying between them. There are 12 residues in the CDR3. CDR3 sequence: CATSRGGETQYF. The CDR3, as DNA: TGTGCCACCAGCAGAGGAGGGGAGACCCAGTACTTC.

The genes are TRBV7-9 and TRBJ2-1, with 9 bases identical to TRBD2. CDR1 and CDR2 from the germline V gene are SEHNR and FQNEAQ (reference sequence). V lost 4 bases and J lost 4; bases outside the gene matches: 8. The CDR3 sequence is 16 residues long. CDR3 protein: CASSSFRGGEYNEQFF. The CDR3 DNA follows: TGTGCCAGCAGCTCCTTCCGCGGGGGGGAATACAATGAGCAGTTCTTC.

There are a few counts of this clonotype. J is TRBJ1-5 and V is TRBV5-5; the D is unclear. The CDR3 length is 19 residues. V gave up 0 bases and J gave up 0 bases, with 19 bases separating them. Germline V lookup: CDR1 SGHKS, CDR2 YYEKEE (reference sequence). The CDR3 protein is CASSLDLQRAGYSNQPQHF. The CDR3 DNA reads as TGTGCCAGCAGCTTGGATTTACAGAGGGCCGGGTATAGCAATCAGCCCCAGCATTTT.

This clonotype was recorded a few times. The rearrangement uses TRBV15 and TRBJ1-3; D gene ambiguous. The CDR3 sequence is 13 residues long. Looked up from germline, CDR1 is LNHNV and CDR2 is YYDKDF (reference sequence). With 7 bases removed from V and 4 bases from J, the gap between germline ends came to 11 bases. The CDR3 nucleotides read TGTGCCACCAAGGGAGTATCCGGAAACACCATATATTTT. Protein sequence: CATKGVSGNTIYF.

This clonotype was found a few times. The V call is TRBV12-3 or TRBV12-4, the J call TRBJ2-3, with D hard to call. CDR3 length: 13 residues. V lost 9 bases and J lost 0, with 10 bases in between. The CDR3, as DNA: TGTGCCAGTCGGAAAGGGAGCACAGATACGCAGTATTTT. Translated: CASRKGSTDTQYF.

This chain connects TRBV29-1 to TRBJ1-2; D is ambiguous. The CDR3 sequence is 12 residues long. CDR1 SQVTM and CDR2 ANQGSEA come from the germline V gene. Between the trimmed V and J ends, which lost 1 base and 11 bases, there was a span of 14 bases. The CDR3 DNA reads TGCAGCGTTGAAGGCCCGAGGACGGGGTACACCTTC. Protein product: CSVEGPRTGYTF.

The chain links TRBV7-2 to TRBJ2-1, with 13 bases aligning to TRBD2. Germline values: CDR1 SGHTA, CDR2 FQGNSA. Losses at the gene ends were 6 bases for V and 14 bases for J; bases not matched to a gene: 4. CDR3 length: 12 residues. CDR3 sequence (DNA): TGTGCCAGCAGGCGGACTAGCGGGAGAGAGTTCTTC. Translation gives CASRRTSGREFF.

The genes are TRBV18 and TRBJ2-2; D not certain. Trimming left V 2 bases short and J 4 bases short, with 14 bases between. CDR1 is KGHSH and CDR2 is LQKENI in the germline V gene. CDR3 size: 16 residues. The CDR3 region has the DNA TGTGCCAGCTCACCATCAATGAGTAGGACCACCGGGGAGCTGTTTTTT. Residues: CASSPSMSRTTGELFF. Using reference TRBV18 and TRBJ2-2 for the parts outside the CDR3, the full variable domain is NAGVMQNPRHLVRRRGQEARLRCSPMKGHSHVYWYRQLPEEGLKFMVYLQKENIIDESGMPKERFSAEFPKEGPSILRIQQVVRGDSAAYFCASSPSMSRTTGELFFGEGSRLTVL.

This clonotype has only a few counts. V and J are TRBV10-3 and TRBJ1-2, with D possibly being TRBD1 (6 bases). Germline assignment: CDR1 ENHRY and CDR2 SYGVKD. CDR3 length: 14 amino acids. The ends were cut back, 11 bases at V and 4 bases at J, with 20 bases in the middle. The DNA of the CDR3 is TGTGCCTCCGGGCCCGTTTCGACAGGCTATGGCTACACCTTC. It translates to CASGPVSTGYGYTF.

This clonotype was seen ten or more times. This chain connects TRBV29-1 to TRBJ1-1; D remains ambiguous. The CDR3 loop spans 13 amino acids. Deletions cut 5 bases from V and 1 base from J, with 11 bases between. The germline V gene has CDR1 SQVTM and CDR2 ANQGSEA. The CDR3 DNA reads TGCAGCGTTTCCCCGTGGGGGAACACTGAAGCTTTCTTT. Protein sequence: CSVSPWGNTEAFF.

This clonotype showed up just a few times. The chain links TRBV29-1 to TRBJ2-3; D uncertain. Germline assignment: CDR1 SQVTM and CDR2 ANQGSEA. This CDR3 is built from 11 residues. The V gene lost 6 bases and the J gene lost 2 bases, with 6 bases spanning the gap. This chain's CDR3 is CSVRLTDTQYF. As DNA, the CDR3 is TGCAGCGTCAGGCTCACAGATACGCAGTATTTT.

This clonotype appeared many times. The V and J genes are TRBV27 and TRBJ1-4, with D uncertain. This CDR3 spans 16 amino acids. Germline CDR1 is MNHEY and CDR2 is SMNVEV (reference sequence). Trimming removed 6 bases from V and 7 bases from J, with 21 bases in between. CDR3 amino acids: CASSAQGPVRGEKLFF. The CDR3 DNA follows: TGTGCCAGCAGCGCTCAAGGCCCGGTACGGGGTGAAAAACTGTTTTTT.

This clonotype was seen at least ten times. The CDR3 protein is CSVESRVTQYF. Written as DNA, the CDR3 is TGCAGCGTTGAGAGCAGGGTGACCCAGTACTTC. V gene TRBV29-1 combines with J gene TRBJ2-5, with a tentative D call TRBD1 (5 bases). With 3 bases removed from V and 7 bases from J, the gap between germline ends came to 9 bases. CDR1 is SQVTM, CDR2 ANQGSEA, per germline. There are 11 residues in the CDR3.

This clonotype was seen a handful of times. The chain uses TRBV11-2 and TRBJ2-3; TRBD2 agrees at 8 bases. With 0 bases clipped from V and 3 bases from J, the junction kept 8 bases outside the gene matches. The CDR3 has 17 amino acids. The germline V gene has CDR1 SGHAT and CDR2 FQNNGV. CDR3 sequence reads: CASSLDQGSGATDTQYF. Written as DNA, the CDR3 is TGTGCCAGCAGCTTAGATCAGGGTAGCGGGGCTACAGATACGCAGTATTTT. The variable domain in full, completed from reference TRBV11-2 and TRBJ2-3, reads EAGVAQSPRYKIIEKRQSVAFWCNPISGHATLYWYQQILGQGPKLLIQFQNNGVVDDSQLPKDRFSAERLKGVDSTLKIQPAKLEDSAVYLCASSLDQGSGATDTQYFGPGTRLTVL.

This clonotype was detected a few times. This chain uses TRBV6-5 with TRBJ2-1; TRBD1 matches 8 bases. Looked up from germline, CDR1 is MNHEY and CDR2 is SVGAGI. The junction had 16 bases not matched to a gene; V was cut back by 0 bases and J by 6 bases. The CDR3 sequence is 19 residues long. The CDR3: CASSYSGQGIGKASNEQFF. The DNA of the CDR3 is TGTGCCAGCAGTTACTCTGGACAGGGTATAGGGAAGGCCAGCAATGAGCAGTTCTTC.

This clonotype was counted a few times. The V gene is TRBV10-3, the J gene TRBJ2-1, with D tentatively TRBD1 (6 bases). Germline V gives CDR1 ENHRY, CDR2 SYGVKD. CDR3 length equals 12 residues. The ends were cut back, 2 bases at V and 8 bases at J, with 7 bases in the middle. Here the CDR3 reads CAISEGGYEQFF. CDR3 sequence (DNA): TGTGCCATCAGTGAGGGGGGCTATGAGCAGTTCTTC.

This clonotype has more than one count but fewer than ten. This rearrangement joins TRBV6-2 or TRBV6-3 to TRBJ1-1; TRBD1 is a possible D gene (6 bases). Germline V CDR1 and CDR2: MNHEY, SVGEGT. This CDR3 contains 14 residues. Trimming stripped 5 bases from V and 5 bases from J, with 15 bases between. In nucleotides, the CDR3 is TGTGCCAGCAGTGTTAACAGGGTTGGGACTGAAGCTTTCTTT. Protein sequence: CASSVNRVGTEAFF.

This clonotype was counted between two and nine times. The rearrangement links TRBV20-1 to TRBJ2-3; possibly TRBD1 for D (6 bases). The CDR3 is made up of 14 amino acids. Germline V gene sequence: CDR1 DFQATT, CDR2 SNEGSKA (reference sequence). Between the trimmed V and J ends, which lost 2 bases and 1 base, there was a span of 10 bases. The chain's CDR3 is CSARYRERTDTQYF. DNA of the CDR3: TGCAGTGCTAGATACAGGGAACGCACAGATACGCAGTATTTT.

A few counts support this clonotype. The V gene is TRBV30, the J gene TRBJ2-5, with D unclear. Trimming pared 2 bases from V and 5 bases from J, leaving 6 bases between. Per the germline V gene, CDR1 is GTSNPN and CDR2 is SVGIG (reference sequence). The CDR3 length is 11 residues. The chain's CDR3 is CAWSMLETQYF. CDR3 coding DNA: TGTGCCTGGAGTATGTTGGAGACCCAGTACTTC. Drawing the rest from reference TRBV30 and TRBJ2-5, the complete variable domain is SQTIHQWPATLVQPVGSPLSLECTVEGTSNPNLYWYRQAAGRGLQLLFYSVGIGQISSEVPQNLSASRPQDRQFILSSKKLLLSDSGFYLCAWSMLETQYFGPGTRLLVL.

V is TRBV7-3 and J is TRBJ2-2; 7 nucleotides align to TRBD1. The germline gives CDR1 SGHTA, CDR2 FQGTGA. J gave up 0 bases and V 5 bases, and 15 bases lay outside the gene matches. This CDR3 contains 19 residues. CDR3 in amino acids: CASSPGREGAVPNTGELFF. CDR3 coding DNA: TGTGCCAGCAGCCCTGGTAGAGAGGGGGCGGTACCGAACACCGGGGAGCTGTTTTTT.

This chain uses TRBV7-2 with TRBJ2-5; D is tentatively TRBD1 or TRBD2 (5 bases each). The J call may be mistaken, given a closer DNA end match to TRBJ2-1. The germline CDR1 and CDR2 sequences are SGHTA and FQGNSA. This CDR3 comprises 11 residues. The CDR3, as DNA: TGTGCCAGCACCGGGGCTTTTGAGCAGTTCTTC. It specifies CASTGAFEQFF.

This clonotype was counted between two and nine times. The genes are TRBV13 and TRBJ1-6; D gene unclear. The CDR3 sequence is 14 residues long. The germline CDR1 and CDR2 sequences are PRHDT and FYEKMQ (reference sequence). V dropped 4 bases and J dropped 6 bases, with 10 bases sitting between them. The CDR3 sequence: CASSSLDLNSPLHF. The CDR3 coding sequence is TGTGCCAGCAGCTCACTGGATCTTAATTCACCCCTCCACTTT. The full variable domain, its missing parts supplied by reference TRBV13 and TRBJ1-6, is AAGVIQSPRHLIKEKRETATLKCYPIPRHDTVYWYQQGPGQDPQFLISFYEKMQSDKGSIPDRFSAQQFSDYHSELNMSSLELGDSALYFCASSSLDLNSPLHFGNGTRLTVT.

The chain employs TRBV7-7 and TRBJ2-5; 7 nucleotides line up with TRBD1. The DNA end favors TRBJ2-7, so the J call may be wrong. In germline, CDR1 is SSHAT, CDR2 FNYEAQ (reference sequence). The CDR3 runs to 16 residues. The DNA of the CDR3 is TGTGCCAGCAGCTTAGTCGCGACAGGGATGATGGACGAGCAGTACTTC. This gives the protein CASSLVATGMMDEQYF.

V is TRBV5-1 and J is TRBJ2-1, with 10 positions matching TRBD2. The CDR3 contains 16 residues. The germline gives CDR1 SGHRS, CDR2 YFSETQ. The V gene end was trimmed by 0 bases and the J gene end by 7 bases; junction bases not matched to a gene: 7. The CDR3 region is CASSLAQAGGQNEQFF. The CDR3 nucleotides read TGCGCCAGCAGCTTGGCCCAAGCGGGGGGGCAAAATGAGCAGTTCTTC. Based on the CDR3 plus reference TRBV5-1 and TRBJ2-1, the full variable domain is KAGVTQTPRYLIKTRGQQVTLSCSPISGHRSVSWYQQTPGQGLQFLFEYFSETQRNKGNFPGRFSGRQFSNSRSEMNVSTLELGDSALYLCASSLAQAGGQNEQFFGPGTRLTVL.

CDR3 bases: TGTGCCAGCAGCTTAGGCAGGGGGGCTATGGAGACCCAGTACTTC. Translation: CASSLGRGAMETQYF. The chain uses TRBV7-2 and TRBJ2-5; possible D gene TRBD1, 7 bases. V lost 1 base and J lost 5, with 14 bases in between. The germline gives CDR1 SGHTA, CDR2 FQGNSA. This CDR3 is 15 amino acids long. Variable domain in full (rest from reference TRBV7-2 and TRBJ2-5): GAGVSQSPSNKVTEKGKDVELRCDPISGHTALYWYRQSLGQGLEFLIYFQGNSAPDKSGLPSDRFSAERTGGSVSTLTIQRTQQEDSAVYLCASSLGRGAMETQYFGPGTRLLVL.

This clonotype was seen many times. In DNA, the CDR3 is TGCGCCAGCAGCTTGGAAGGCAGTGGCAATCAGCCCCAGCATTTT. Amino acids: CASSLEGSGNQPQHF. The chain links TRBV5-1 to TRBJ1-5; no definite D call. CDR3 length equals 15 residues. Germline V gene data show CDR1 as SGHRS and CDR2 as YFSETQ. Between the trimmed V and J ends, which lost 0 bases and 2 bases, there was a span of 9 bases.